The entry below describes one TCR beta chain. Trimming stripped 1 base from V and 7 bases from J, with 10 bases between. This CDR3 contains 13 residues. Germline CDR1 LGHNA, CDR2 YNFKEQ. This entry comes from a study of blood T cell repertoires in COVID-19. Study-wide context: The analysed material was cDNA or gDNA that came from T cells, B-cell-depleted T cells, or PBMCs.

The assay was immunoSEQ multiplex PCR, and TCRdb's table has in-frame clones only and misses some. This table has about 230,000 clones, 65% to 90% appearing once. This chain connects TRBV4-2 to TRBJ1-2; a weak D match, TRBD1 (5 bases). Sequenced input: peripheral blood. This TCR derives from a man aged 50 to 60 with COVID-19, enrolled during active disease. The CDR3 region has the DNA TGTGCCAGCAGCCAAGGGGGGGATGCTGGCTACACCTTC. As protein: CASSQGGDAGYTF.